The 27 T cell receptor beta chains below all came from one sample that was sequenced in a study of blood T cell repertoires in COVID-19. The data were produced by immunoSEQ multiplex PCR, yet TCRdb's version contains in-frame clones alone and is incomplete. The sample gives some 460,000 clones, more than 85% of which show up once; approximately 4.3% is in the top ten. What was sequenced was peripheral blood. All receptors derive from a woman in her 30s with acute or convalescent COVID-19.

This clone was seen a single time. CDR3 residues: CASSFRHSSYNEQFF. The CDR3 region has the DNA TGTGCCAGCAGCTTTAGACACAGCTCCTACAATGAGCAGTTCTTC. The chain is built from TRBV7-3 and TRBJ2-1; D uncertain. CDR3 length equals 15 residues. V was shortened by 3 bases and J by 0 bases, with 9 bases between the two germline ends. Germline V gives CDR1 SGHTA, CDR2 FQGTGA.

The chain uses TRBV11-2 and TRBJ1-2; 8 nucleotides agree with TRBD1. The CDR3 runs 15 residues. The germline CDR1 and CDR2 sequences are SGHAT and FQNNGV. Trimming cost V 3 bases and J 4 bases; bases outside gene matches: 7. This CDR3 is CASSLAGTGPYGYTF. The CDR3 DNA is TGTGCCAGCAGCTTGGCCGGGACAGGCCCCTATGGCTACACCTTC. The whole variable domain, filled in from reference TRBV11-2 and TRBJ1-2, reads EAGVAQSPRYKIIEKRQSVAFWCNPISGHATLYWYQQILGQGPKLLIQFQNNGVVDDSQLPKDRFSAERLKGVDSTLKIQPAKLEDSAVYLCASSLAGTGPYGYTFGSGTRLTVV.

V and J are TRBV28 and TRBJ1-2; TRBD1 aligns across 11 bases. The germline V gene encodes CDR1 MDHEN and CDR2 SYDVKM. With V trimmed by 6 bases and J by 3 bases, 9 bases remained unmatched. CDR3 length: 16 amino acids. The CDR3 is CASSGQGARSDYGYTF. The CDR3 nucleotides read TGTGCCAGCAGCGGACAGGGGGCGCGATCTGACTATGGCTACACCTTC.

The rearrangement uses TRBV6-5 and TRBJ2-1; 9 bases align to TRBD1. V shed 6 bases, J shed 10 bases, and the junction held 7 bases outside the gene matches. In germline, CDR1 is MNHEY, CDR2 SVGAGI. The CDR3 is 13 amino acids. CDR3 sequence (DNA): TGTGCCAGCAGCCTCGACAGGGGGACCGAGCAGTTCTTC. Its translation is CASSLDRGTEQFF.

The chain joins TRBV6-6 to TRBJ1-1; TRBD1 aligns across 8 bases. CDR1 and CDR2 from the germline V gene are MNHNY and SVGAGI (reference sequence). This CDR3 is 15 amino acids long. The trim removed 5 bases at V and 5 bases at J, leaving 10 bases unmatched. The CDR3 nucleotides read TGTGCCAGCAGTGGCGTCGGCAGGGGGCGGACTGAAGCTTTCTTT. It codes for CASSGVGRGRTEAFF.

The chain carries TRBV2 and TRBJ2-3; D may be TRBD1 (5 bases). Between the trimmed V and J ends, which lost 4 bases and 1 base, there was a span of 12 bases. Germline V CDR1 and CDR2: SNHLY, FYNNEI. The CDR3 runs to 15 residues. The CDR3 nucleotides are TGTGCCAGCAGTGTAAGGATCAGGGGCACAGATACGCAGTATTTT. Translated: CASSVRIRGTDTQYF.

The rearrangement uses TRBV14 and TRBJ2-7; a possible D gene is TRBD2 (6 bases). Trimming took off 4 bases at V and 3 bases at J, with 16 bases between the two ends. This CDR3 has 15 amino acids. Per germline, CDR1 SGHDN and CDR2 FVKESK. CDR3 DNA: TGTGCCAGCAGCCTAAGGAGGGGTCAAAACTACGAGCAGTACTTC. Amino acids: CASSLRRGQNYEQYF.

CDR3 nucleotide sequence: TGTGCCAGCCGAAACGGGTATTCTAATTCACCCCTCCACTTT. This encodes CASRNGYSNSPLHF. V is TRBV28 and J is TRBJ1-6; D not certain. V lost 8 bases and J 6 bases, leaving 14 bases between the germline ends. Germline assignment: CDR1 MDHEN and CDR2 SYDVKM. The CDR3 has 14 residues.

The chain uses TRBV5-5 and TRBJ2-6, with D tentatively TRBD1 (5 bases). The germline V and J ends were trimmed by 4 bases and 0 bases, with 11 bases remaining between them. This CDR3 spans 16 amino acids. Looked up from germline, CDR1 is SGHKS and CDR2 is YYEKEE (reference sequence). The CDR3 region is CASSMTVFSGANVLTF. As DNA, the CDR3 is TGTGCCAGCAGCATGACAGTATTCTCTGGGGCCAACGTCCTGACTTTC.

Written as DNA, the CDR3 is TGCGCCAGCAGTGAGTCGGGGACTGATACGCAGTATTTT. Translating gives CASSESGTDTQYF. The gene calls are TRBV10-1 and TRBJ2-3, with D perhaps TRBD2 (6 bases). The CDR3 runs to 13 residues. Germline CDR1 is WNHNN and CDR2 is SYGVQD (reference sequence). V lost 0 bases and J 6 bases, leaving 7 bases between the germline ends.

The V and J genes are TRBV4-1 and TRBJ1-6; weak D call: TRBD1 (5 bases). Trimming took 7 bases from V and 7 from J, leaving 20 bases between them. The CDR3 runs to 16 residues. Germline V gene lookup returns CDR1 MGHRA and CDR2 YSYEKL. The CDR3 DNA reads as TGCGCCAGCACGTACACAGCGGGGGAACGGAATTCACCCCTCCACTTT. This encodes CASTYTAGERNSPLHF.

V gene TRBV10-1 combines with J gene TRBJ2-1; 8 nucleotides match TRBD2. CDR1 is WNHNN, CDR2 SYGVQD, per germline (reference sequence). The CDR3 extends over 14 amino acids. J was trimmed by 9 bases and V by 8 bases; bases with no gene match: 12. The CDR3 region is CASPTERGLGEQFF. The CDR3 DNA is TGCGCCAGCCCCACGGAGCGGGGGCTCGGTGAGCAGTTCTTC.

The rearrangement uses TRBV12-3 or TRBV12-4 and TRBJ1-5; D is ambiguous. The CDR3 loop spans 13 amino acids. Trimming removed 6 bases at V and 1 base at J, with 7 bases between. The DNA for the CDR3 is TGTGCCAGCAGATTACAGAGCAATCAGCCCCAGCATTTT. Protein product: CASRLQSNQPQHF.

The chain employs TRBV2 and TRBJ2-3; TRBD2 is a possible D gene (6 bases). Germline assignment: CDR1 SNHLY and CDR2 FYNNEI. V lost 4 bases and J 7 bases, leaving 9 bases between the germline ends. The CDR3 spans 12 residues. CDR3 sequence (DNA): TGTGCCAGCAGTGGGGGGGTAAATACGCAGTATTTT. Protein sequence: CASSGGVNTQYF. The whole variable domain, filled in from reference TRBV2 and TRBJ2-3, reads EPEVTQTPSHQVTQMGQEVILRCVPISNHLYFYWYRQILGQKVEFLVSFYNNEISEKSEIFDDQFSVERPDGSNFTLKIRSTKLEDSAMYFCASSGGVNTQYFGPGTRLTVL.

This chain joins TRBV28 and TRBJ1-2; D call uncertain. Trimming removed 6 bases at V and 0 bases at J, with 8 bases between. CDR3 length equals 13 residues. Per germline, CDR1 MDHEN and CDR2 SYDVKM. The CDR3 nucleotides read TGTGCCAGCAGGGAGACTTCTAACTATGGCTACACCTTC. Translating gives CASRETSNYGYTF.

This clone showed up just a few times. The rearrangement uses TRBV27 and TRBJ1-3, with D unresolved. There are 15 residues in the CDR3. Trimming left V 2 bases short and J 4 bases short, with 12 bases between. The V gene's germline CDR1 is MNHEY and CDR2 SMNVEV (reference sequence). The CDR3 sequence is CASSLRREWGNTIYF. The CDR3 nucleotides read TGTGCCAGCAGTTTAAGGAGGGAATGGGGAAACACCATATATTTT.

Remarks on this clone: At one of its ends the junction is not consistent with the germline gene, which may arise from a read error. This chain links TRBV30 with TRBJ1-4; 8 bases line up with TRBD1. Germline CDR1 and CDR2: GTSNPN and SVGIG (reference sequence). This CDR3 is built from 16 residues. CDR3 DNA sequence: TGTGCCTGGACCGCCGTACTCAGGACAGGGAACCGAAAAACTGTTTTT. Translating it yields CAWTAVLRTGNRKTVF.

J is TRBJ1-2 and V is TRBV7-8, with D possibly being TRBD1 (6 bases). This CDR3 contains 13 residues. V was trimmed by 7 bases and J by 8 bases, leaving 17 bases between them. Germline CDR1 SGHVS, CDR2 FQNEAQ. DNA for the CDR3: TGTGCCAGCACCTCCACAGGGTCGGAAGGCTACACCTTC. It yields the protein CASTSTGSEGYTF.

The genes are TRBV9 and TRBJ2-1; a possible D gene is TRBD1 (6 bases). Germline V gene data show CDR1 as SGDLS and CDR2 as YYNGEE. Trimming cost V 7 bases and J 8 bases, with 19 bases left between them. This CDR3 is 14 amino acids long. The CDR3 loop is CASASGGSRDEQFF. The CDR3 DNA is TGTGCCAGCGCCAGTGGGGGCTCCAGGGATGAGCAGTTCTTC.

This clone was seen only a few times. The genes are TRBV5-1 and TRBJ2-7, with 8 bases aligning to TRBD2. Germline CDR1 SGHRS, CDR2 YFSETQ. V lost 1 base and J lost 3; bases outside the gene matches: 3. There are 14 residues in the CDR3. DNA of the CDR3: TGCGCCAGCAGCTTGTCGGCGGGGGGCTACGAGCAGTACTTC. It specifies CASSLSAGGYEQYF.

The rearrangement links TRBV28 to TRBJ1-4; 7 bases fit TRBD1. Germline V gene lookup returns CDR1 MDHEN and CDR2 SYDVKM. This CDR3 comprises 17 residues. The ends lost 1 base at V and 0 bases at J; junction bases unmatched: 5. The CDR3 nucleotides read TGTGCCAGCAGTTTATTTCGACAGGGAGCAACTAATGAAAAACTGTTTTTT. Its protein is CASSLFRQGATNEKLFF.

The chain recombines TRBV7-6 with TRBJ1-3, with D possibly being TRBD1 (6 bases). Germline values: CDR1 SGHVS, CDR2 FNYEAQ. Trimming left V 5 bases short and J 0 bases short, with 17 bases between. The CDR3 runs to 17 residues. The chain's CDR3 is CASSQTGTSFSGNTIYF. The CDR3 nucleotides are TGTGCCAGCAGCCAAACCGGGACATCTTTCTCTGGAAACACCATATATTTT.

This chain joins TRBV19 and TRBJ1-5; tentatively, D is TRBD1 (5 bases). V was clipped by 3 bases and J by 7 bases, with 13 bases between them. CDR1 is LNHDA, CDR2 SQIVND, per germline (reference sequence). The CDR3 covers 14 residues. This CDR3 reads CASSMVGGGQPQHF. CDR3 nucleotides: TGTGCCAGTAGTATGGTTGGGGGAGGACAGCCCCAGCATTTT.

V and J are TRBV20-1 and TRBJ2-3; 8 bases align to TRBD2. The CDR3 runs 16 residues. The ends lost 3 bases at V and 1 base at J; junction bases unmatched: 9. Germline V gene sequence: CDR1 DFQATT, CDR2 SNEGSKA (reference sequence). CDR3 amino acids: CSASGSGRGGTDTQYF. The CDR3 DNA reads as TGCAGTGCTAGTGGTTCGGGGCGGGGGGGCACAGATACGCAGTATTTT.

The chain carries TRBV4-2 and TRBJ1-2; TRBD1 matches at 7 bases. Germline V gene data show CDR1 as LGHNA and CDR2 as YNFKEQ. V dropped 2 bases and J dropped 4; count of bases not matched to a gene: 4. The CDR3 totals 14 residues. This chain's CDR3 is CASSQLGTAYGYTF. The DNA of the CDR3 is TGTGCCAGCAGCCAACTTGGGACAGCCTATGGCTACACCTTC.

This rearrangement joins TRBV29-1 to TRBJ2-1; 7 bases agree with TRBD1. CDR1 is SQVTM, CDR2 ANQGSEA, per germline. CDR3 size: 17 residues. V shed 7 bases, J shed 2 bases, and the junction held 17 bases outside the gene matches. The CDR3 is CSAQQGNGARAYNEQFF. CDR3 DNA sequence: TGCAGCGCCCAACAGGGGAATGGGGCGCGGGCCTACAATGAGCAGTTCTTC.

The rearrangement uses TRBV27 and TRBJ1-1, with D possibly TRBD1 on 6 matching bases. CDR1 MNHEY and CDR2 SMNVEV come from the germline V gene (reference sequence). The CDR3 runs 14 residues. The V and J ends lost 3 bases and 4 bases respectively, with 12 bases between them. CDR3 bases: TGTGCCAGCAGTTTGGGCAGGGGCGGCACTGAAGCTTTCTTT. This sequence encodes CASSLGRGGTEAFF.